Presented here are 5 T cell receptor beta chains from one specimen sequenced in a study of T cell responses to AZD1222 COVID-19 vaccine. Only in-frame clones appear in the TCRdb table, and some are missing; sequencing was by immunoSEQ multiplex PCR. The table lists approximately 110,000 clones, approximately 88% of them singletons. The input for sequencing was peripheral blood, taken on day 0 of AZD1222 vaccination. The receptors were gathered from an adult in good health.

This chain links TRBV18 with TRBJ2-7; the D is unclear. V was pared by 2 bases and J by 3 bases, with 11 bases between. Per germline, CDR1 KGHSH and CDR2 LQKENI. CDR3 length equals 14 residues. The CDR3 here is CASSPIDKGYEQYF. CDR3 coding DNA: TGTGCCAGCTCACCAATCGACAAAGGCTACGAGCAGTACTTC.

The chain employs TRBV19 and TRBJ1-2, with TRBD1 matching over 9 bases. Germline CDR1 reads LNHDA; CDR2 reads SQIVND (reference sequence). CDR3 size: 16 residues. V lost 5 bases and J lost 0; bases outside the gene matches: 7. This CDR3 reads CASSPRDRASNYGYTF. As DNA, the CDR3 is TGTGCCAGTAGTCCCCGGGACAGGGCTTCTAACTATGGCTACACCTTC.

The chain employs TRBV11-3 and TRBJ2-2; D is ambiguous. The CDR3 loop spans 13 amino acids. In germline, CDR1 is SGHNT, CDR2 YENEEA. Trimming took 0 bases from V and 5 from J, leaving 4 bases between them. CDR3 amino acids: CASSLEGTGELFF. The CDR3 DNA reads TGTGCCAGCAGCTTAGAAGGGACCGGGGAGCTGTTTTTT.

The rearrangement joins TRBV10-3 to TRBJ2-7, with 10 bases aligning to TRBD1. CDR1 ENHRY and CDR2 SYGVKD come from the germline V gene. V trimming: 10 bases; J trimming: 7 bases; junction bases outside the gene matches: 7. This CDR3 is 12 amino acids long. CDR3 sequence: CATGQGGGEQYF. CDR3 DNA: TGTGCCACCGGACAGGGGGGGGGTGAGCAGTACTTC.

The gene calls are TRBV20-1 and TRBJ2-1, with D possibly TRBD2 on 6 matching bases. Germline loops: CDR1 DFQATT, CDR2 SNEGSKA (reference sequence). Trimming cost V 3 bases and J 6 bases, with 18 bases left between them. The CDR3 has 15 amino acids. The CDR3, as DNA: TGCAGTGCTAGTTCCGGGACTCCGGGATCCAATGAGCAGTTCTTC. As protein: CSASSGTPGSNEQFF.